These 7 T cell receptor beta chains share one sample of origin, sequenced in a study of T cell clonality in common variable immunodeficiency. Overall study results and limits: Fewer deletions and N-nucleotide insertions were reportedly seen in common variable immunodeficiency TCR beta sequences.

Some clones are missing from TCRdb's copy, which holds only in-frame ones; the method was immunoSEQ multiplex PCR. The sample has 25,000 to 35,000 clones, none seen only once. The antigens for these receptors are not known. What was sequenced was peripheral blood mononuclear cells. All receptors derive from a human donor with common variable immunodeficiency.

As regards this clone: The read ends 3 residues early relative to the CDR3; the germline J gene fills the gap. This chain links TRBV2 with TRBJ1-1, with 7 nucleotides matching TRBD1. The CDR3 covers 14 residues. CDR1 is SNHLY and CDR2 is FYNNEI in the germline V gene. V shed 6 bases, J shed 4 bases, and the junction held 8 bases outside the gene matches. The CDR3 sequence is CASSETGFATEAFF. Partial CDR3 DNA: TGTGCCAGCAGCGAGACAGGGTTCGCCACTGAA.

This clone was observed many times. Sequencing ends 3 residues short of the CDR3 end; the germline J gene provides the rest. The chain employs TRBV7-2 and TRBJ2-7, with TRBD1 matching over 9 bases. This CDR3 is 15 amino acids long. The V and J ends lost 5 bases and 4 bases, in that order; junction bases with no gene match: 9. Germline CDR1 SGHTA, CDR2 FQGNSA. The sequenced CDR3 bases are TGTGCCAGCAGCCTCTCCTCCGGGACAGGGTACGAG. Its translation: CASSLSSGTGYE. The full CDR3 protein reads CASSLSSGTGYEQYF.

This clone was seen repeatedly, ten times or more. The read comes to an end 3 residues before the CDR3 does, leaving the germline J gene to fill in the end. The chain couples TRBV5-1 to TRBJ1-4; tentative D call: TRBD1 (6 bases). The length of the CDR3 is 14 residues. CDR1 and CDR2 from the germline V gene are SGHRS and YFSETQ. V lost 2 bases, J lost 3 bases, and 8 bases lay in between. CDR3 protein: CASSLGGANEKLFF. The DNA read from the CDR3 is TGCGCCAGCAGCTTAGGGGGGGCTAATGAAAAA.

This clone was seen repeatedly, ten times or more. The read ends 3 residues shy of where the CDR3 ends; the end is completed using the germline J gene. The V call is TRBV4-2, the J call TRBJ2-5, with 7 bases matching TRBD2. CDR3 length equals 17 residues. The V gene's germline CDR1 is LGHNA and CDR2 YNFKEQ. V lost 0 bases, J lost 3 bases, and 10 bases stayed unmatched. The CDR3 DNA, read in part, is TGTGCCAGCAGCCAAGATTCAATTAGCGCGGGGGAAGAGACC. Its translation is CASSQDSISAGEET. The entire CDR3 protein reads CASSQDSISAGEETQYF.

This clone is classed as medium-sized. The read gets to within 3 residues of the CDR3 end, and the germline J gene fills in the rest. The rearrangement links TRBV7-3 to TRBJ2-5, with D unclear. The V end was cut by 4 bases, the J end by 3 bases, with 6 bases between. Germline CDR1 is SGHTA and CDR2 is FQGTGA. There are 12 residues in the CDR3. The sequenced CDR3 bases are TGTGCCAGCAGCTCGTCAGAAGAGACC. As protein: CASSSSEET. The CDR3 in full is CASSSSEETQYF.

This clone has only a few counts. From the germline J gene comes the end of the CDR3, since the read stops 3 residues before it. The rearrangement links TRBV5-1 to TRBJ2-5; the D is unclear. The CDR3 covers 12 residues. CDR1 and CDR2 (germline): SGHRS, YFSETQ. The germline V and J ends were trimmed by 0 bases and 3 bases, with 3 bases remaining between them. CDR3 protein: CASSLGEETQYF. Partial CDR3 DNA: TGCGCCAGCAGCTTGGGCGAAGAGACC.

This clone was seen at least ten times. The CDR3 extends 3 residues past the end of the read, so its final part is completed from the germline J gene. The chain carries TRBV10-3 and TRBJ2-1; TRBD2 aligns across 13 bases. The junction had 7 bases not matched to a gene; V was cut back by 6 bases and J by 8 bases. The CDR3 consists of 15 residues. Germline V lookup: CDR1 ENHRY, CDR2 SYGVKD. CDR3 region: CAIRGLAGSVDEQFF. The covered CDR3 bases are TGTGCCATCAGGGGACTAGCGGGATCGGTAGATGAG.